This entry lists 21 T cell receptor beta chains sequenced from one sample in a study of early T cells in non-severe SARS-CoV-2 infection. TCRdb reprocessed the 5' RACE reads with MiXCR, giving one entry per CDR3 protein. The table records 65,000 to 80,000 distinct CDR3 sequences, 10% to 12% of them present only once. What was sequenced was whole blood. The origin of the receptors is an adult who was a healthcare worker with PCR-confirmed SARS-CoV-2 infection or an uninfected control (not recorded which).

This clonotype was seen a few times. The chain carries TRBV18 and TRBJ2-2; TRBD2 is a possible D gene (5 bases). Trimming left V 3 bases short and J 5 bases short, with 13 bases between. This CDR3 comprises 15 residues. The germline CDR1 and CDR2 sequences are KGHSH and LQKENI. The CDR3: CASSPSGTLTGELFF. Written as DNA, the CDR3 is TGTGCCAGCTCACCCTCGGGAACCCTGACCGGGGAGCTGTTTTTT. Full variable domain (rest looked up from reference TRBV18 and TRBJ2-2): NAGVMQNPRHLVRRRGQEARLRCSPMKGHSHVYWYRQLPEEGLKFMVYLQKENIIDESGMPKERFSAEFPKEGPSILRIQQVVRGDSAAYFCASSPSGTLTGELFFGEGSRLTVL.

The CDR3 DNA reads as TGCGCCAGCAGTGAGAGGACAGGGCCTAATGAAAAACTGTTTTTT. Amino acids: CASSERTGPNEKLFF. The chain links TRBV10-1 to TRBJ1-4; 8 nucleotides agree with TRBD1. The germline V gene encodes CDR1 WNHNN and CDR2 SYGVQD (reference sequence). Germline trimming cut 2 bases from V and 3 bases from J; bases unmatched to any gene: 2. The CDR3 totals 15 residues.

This clonotype came up many times. One junction end disagrees with the germline gene, perhaps due to a read error. V is TRBV7-7 and J is TRBJ2-1, with TRBD2 matching over 8 bases. The germline V gene has CDR1 SSHAT and CDR2 FNYEAQ (reference sequence). The CDR3 is 14 residues long. CDR3 nucleotide sequence: TGTGCTAGCAGCTTAGCGCGGGGGGACTATGAGCAGTTCTTC. This encodes CASSLARGDYEQFF.

This clonotype was counted only a few times. The chain recombines TRBV10-3 with TRBJ2-2; TRBD1 might be the D (6 bases). Trimming pared 2 bases from V and 0 bases from J, leaving 10 bases between. This CDR3 comprises 16 residues. Per the germline V gene, CDR1 is ENHRY and CDR2 is SYGVKD. CDR3 bases: TGTGCCATCAGTGAGGGACAGTTCGCGAACACCGGGGAGCTGTTTTTT. It is translated as CAISEGQFANTGELFF.

In its sample, this clonotype was seen many times. The V gene is TRBV29-1, the J gene TRBJ2-7; TRBD1 or TRBD2 may be the D gene (5 bases each). CDR1 and CDR2 from the germline V gene are SQVTM and ANQGSEA. This CDR3 is built from 14 residues. Trimming removed 2 bases at V and 3 bases at J, with 14 bases between. CDR3 protein: CSVETQRGGYEQYF. For the CDR3, the DNA is TGCAGCGTTGAAACTCAACGGGGCGGCTACGAGCAGTACTTC.

This clonotype was counted ten times or more. The gene calls are TRBV4-2 and TRBJ2-1, with TRBD2 identical over 7 bases. CDR3 length equals 16 residues. The junction had 4 bases not matched to a gene; V was cut back by 0 bases and J by 2 bases. Looked up from germline, CDR1 is LGHNA and CDR2 is YNFKEQ. The CDR3 region is CASSQDFAGAYNEQFF. The CDR3, as DNA: TGTGCCAGCAGCCAAGATTTTGCGGGGGCCTACAATGAGCAGTTCTTC.

This chain joins TRBV29-1 and TRBJ2-7, with 7 nucleotides matching TRBD1. V dropped 6 bases and J dropped 2; count of bases not matched to a gene: 7. This CDR3 spans 13 amino acids. Per the germline V gene, CDR1 is SQVTM and CDR2 is ANQGSEA. The CDR3 DNA follows: TGCAGCGTACAGGGGACAAACACCTACGAGCAGTACTTC. This encodes CSVQGTNTYEQYF.

This clonotype has a count of ten or more. The J gene is TRBJ1-2, the V gene TRBV5-4, with a weak D call TRBD1 (5 bases). There are 14 residues in the CDR3. The V end was cut by 5 bases, the J end by 1 base, with 12 bases between. The V gene's germline CDR1 is SGHNT and CDR2 YYREEE (reference sequence). CDR3 bases: TGTGCCAGCAGTACTGGGACGAGTAACTATGGCTACACCTTC. Amino acids: CASSTGTSNYGYTF.

The chain joins TRBV18 to TRBJ2-7, with TRBD1 matching 8 bases. Germline V gene lookup returns CDR1 KGHSH and CDR2 LQKENI. The CDR3 consists of 16 residues. Trimming removed 1 base from V and 2 bases from J; junction bases left unmatched: 7. The CDR3 here is CASSPQGPGQAYEQYF. Here the CDR3 DNA reads TGTGCCAGCTCACCACAGGGGCCGGGACAGGCCTACGAGCAGTACTTC.

Ten or more counts support this clonotype. The V call is TRBV14, the J call TRBJ1-2; D is ambiguous. The V end lost 3 bases, the J end lost 4 bases, and 12 bases lay between the germline ends. Germline V CDR1 and CDR2: SGHDN, FVKESK. This CDR3 comprises 14 residues. DNA for the CDR3: TGTGCCAGCAGCCAGATTACAACCGGCTATGGCTACACCTTC. Translation gives CASSQITTGYGYTF. Full variable domain (rest looked up from reference TRBV14 and TRBJ1-2): EAGVTQFPSHSVIEKGQTVTLRCDPISGHDNLYWYRRVMGKEIKFLLHFVKESKQDESGMPNNRFLAERTGGTYSTLKVQPAELEDSGVYFCASSQITTGYGYTFGSGTRLTVV.

This chain joins TRBV6-2 or TRBV6-3 and TRBJ2-4; D might be TRBD2 (5 bases). From germline, CDR1 is MNHEY and CDR2 SVGEGT. This CDR3 region has 18 residues. The V and J ends lost 6 bases and 7 bases respectively, with 28 bases between them. In DNA, the CDR3 is TGTGCCAGCAGGGAAATATTGAACAGATCTAAGAGAGGGAACATTCAGTACTTC. This encodes CASREILNRSKRGNIQYF.

Ten or more counts support this clonotype. CDR3 in DNA: TGCGCCAGCAGCCAAGAGGTCCAGGGGGGGGAAAAACTGTTTTTT. The encoded protein is CASSQEVQGGEKLFF. The V gene is TRBV4-3, the J gene TRBJ1-4; 7 nucleotides match TRBD1. Trimming took 0 bases from V and 8 from J; bases not matched to a gene: 6. CDR3 size: 15 residues. Germline-derived CDR1 and CDR2 are LGHNA and YSLEER.

This chain joins TRBV2 and TRBJ1-6; TRBD1 is a possible D gene (5 bases). Per the germline V gene, CDR1 is SNHLY and CDR2 is FYNNEI. The V end was cut by 10 bases, the J end by 7 bases, with 14 bases between. The CDR3 runs to 13 residues. The CDR3 nucleotides are TGTGCCACCAGGGCAGAGTGGAATTCACCCCTCCACTTT. Protein product: CATRAEWNSPLHF.

This clonotype was counted ten times or more. This chain joins TRBV5-1 and TRBJ1-2, with 8 positions matching TRBD1. CDR3 length: 14 residues. Germline lookup yields CDR1 SGHRS and CDR2 YFSETQ. V was pared by 4 bases and J by 1 base, with 3 bases of the junction left unmatched. Here the CDR3 DNA reads TGCGCCAGCAGCCGGGACAGGAATAACTATGGCTACACCTTC. As protein: CASSRDRNNYGYTF. Combining the CDR3 with reference TRBV5-1 and TRBJ1-2 gives the whole variable domain KAGVTQTPRYLIKTRGQQVTLSCSPISGHRSVSWYQQTPGQGLQFLFEYFSETQRNKGNFPGRFSGRQFSNSRSEMNVSTLELGDSALYLCASSRDRNNYGYTFGSGTRLTVV.

V usage is TRBV3-1 and J usage is TRBJ2-7; 8 nucleotides match TRBD2. Germline loops: CDR1 LGHDT, CDR2 YNNKEL (reference sequence). This CDR3 contains 12 residues. Trimming at V came to 5 bases and at J to 6 bases, leaving 3 bases not matched to a gene. The CDR3 sequence is CASSSAGGEQYF. DNA for the CDR3: TGTGCCAGCAGCTCCGCGGGGGGCGAGCAGTACTTC.

V and J are TRBV4-2 and TRBJ1-2; the match to TRBD1 covers 11 bases. Germline loops: CDR1 LGHNA, CDR2 YNFKEQ. CDR3 length: 15 amino acids. V was pared by 3 bases and J by 6 bases, with 6 bases of the junction left unmatched. DNA of the CDR3: TGTGCCAGCAGCCATTCGGGACAGGGGGTTGATGGCTACACCTTC. Translated, it gives CASSHSGQGVDGYTF.

This clonotype was recorded only once. This may arise from a read error, as a much more abundant clone is one base away. The J gene is TRBJ2-1, the V gene TRBV5-1, with TRBD2 matching 12 bases. The CDR3 spans 17 residues. The J segment lost 9 bases and the V segment lost 1 base, leaving 11 bases of the junction unmatched. Per germline, CDR1 SGHRS and CDR2 YFSETQ. The CDR3 bases are TGCGCCAGCAGCTTGAAAGCTAGCGGGGGGGCGTTTATTGAGCAGTTCTTC. Translation gives CASSLKASGGAFIEQFF.

This clonotype has at least ten counts. V and J are TRBV2 and TRBJ2-5; 10 bases fit TRBD1. The CDR3 covers 15 residues. CDR1 is SNHLY, CDR2 FYNNEI, per germline. V was pared by 5 bases and J by 7 bases, with 10 bases of the junction left unmatched. CDR3 amino acids: CASSPTGGELGTQYF. The CDR3 DNA follows: TGTGCCAGCAGTCCGACAGGGGGCGAACTGGGGACCCAGTACTTC.

This clonotype has at least ten counts. The chain carries TRBV19 and TRBJ1-5; D ambiguous. CDR1 and CDR2 from the germline V gene are LNHDA and SQIVND (reference sequence). This CDR3 is 15 amino acids long. The V end lost 3 bases, the J end lost 0 bases, and 9 bases lay between the germline ends. Here the CDR3 DNA reads TGTGCCAGTAGTATCTCAGATTATAGCAATCAGCCCCAGCATTTT. Translated: CASSISDYSNQPQHF.

This clonotype was found a few times. The V and J genes are TRBV25-1 and TRBJ1-2; D is ambiguous. The CDR3 length is 14 residues. V lost 4 bases and J 1 base, leaving 10 bases between the germline ends. Germline V gene data show CDR1 as MGHDK and CDR2 as SYGVNS. DNA for the CDR3: TGTGCCAGCAGTGTGCAGAGTCATAACTATGGCTACACCTTC. Its protein product is CASSVQSHNYGYTF.

This chain connects TRBV4-1 to TRBJ1-2, with D unresolved. The V and J ends lost 1 base and 5 bases respectively, with 11 bases between them. The germline V gene encodes CDR1 MGHRA and CDR2 YSYEKL. The CDR3 totals 14 residues. DNA for the CDR3: TGCGCCAGCAGCCAAGGAGGCGGTCATTATGGCTACACCTTC. Encoded protein: CASSQGGGHYGYTF.